A selection of T cell receptor beta chains follows, all from one sample in a study of CXCR3-negative and CXCR3-positive naive CD8 T cells. TCRdb reprocessed the 5' RACE reads and stores each CDR3 protein as one record, lacking DNA. In all, the sample yields about 40,000 distinct CDR3 sequences. The sample taken for sequencing was memory CD8+ T cells from blood. These receptors all come from a human donor in good health. Some clones in this sample may be carry-over from other donors' samples. Each CDR3 is given with its conserved first and last residue.

j_call v_call cdr3_aa
TRBJ2-1 TRBV29-1 CSVAETGTSAYNEQFF
TRBJ1-5 TRBV12-3/TRBV12-4 CASSWTGSGQPQHF
TRBJ2-7 TRBV2 CASSELGFPYEQYF
TRBJ2-7 TRBV12-3/TRBV12-4 CASSPRDTSYEQYF
TRBJ2-5 TRBV7-3 CASSITSGAQETQYF
TRBJ1-6 TRBV4-3 CASSQRPVVNSPLHF
TRBJ1-2 TRBV9 CASSPRGGLNYGYTF
TRBJ2-1 TRBV7-2 CASSPRWGTGGNNEQFF
TRBJ2-7 TRBV20-1 CSARNWADTYEQYF
TRBJ2-7 TRBV7-7 CASSLASGLEQYF
TRBJ2-1 TRBV27 CASSWSSGGAYNEQFF
TRBJ2-7 TRBV5-1 CASSLGQGLDEQYF
TRBJ2-1 TRBV5-1 CASSSAGAYNEQFF
TRBJ2-1 TRBV9 CASSPGSYNEQFF
TRBJ2-7 TRBV7-8 CASSLWGSDEQYF
TRBJ1-2 TRBV28 CASSLSPTIYGYTF
TRBJ1-3 TRBV29-1 CSAEETTASSGNTIYF
TRBJ2-7 TRBV7-9 CASSPRPPEGYEQYF
TRBJ1-2 TRBV29-1 CSVEDRVLDYGYTF
TRBJ1-1 TRBV29-1 CSVAGGRGSMNTEAFF
TRBJ1-1 TRBV4-2 CASTADTEAFF
TRBJ1-1 TRBV4-3 CASSPNGVETQAFF
TRBJ1-6 TRBV14 CASSPTSPLHF
TRBJ2-2 TRBV4-1 CASSQSNTGELFF
TRBJ2-7 TRBV28 CASSEPARQYF
TRBJ2-1 TRBV6-1 CASTPWGAPTYNEQFF
TRBJ2-6 TRBV6-2/TRBV6-3 CASSVRGTGANVLTF
TRBJ1-1 TRBV29-1 CSATPWFGLNEAFF
TRBJ1-5 TRBV7-2 CASSLSGPSFNQPQHF
TRBJ1-1 TRBV6-2/TRBV6-3 CASSSNREIFEAFF
TRBJ1-1 TRBV12-3/TRBV12-4 CASSPGTTTEAFF
TRBJ2-2 TRBV14 CASSQPPGPNTGELFF
TRBJ1-4 TRBV7-9 CASTGGSHEKLFF
TRBJ2-3 TRBV12-3/TRBV12-4 CASSLGLAGGHGTDTQYF
TRBJ2-7 TRBV4-3 CASSQGGDSGLGYEQYF
TRBJ1-4 TRBV14 CASSLSRGQEEKLFF
TRBJ1-1 TRBV14 CASSPNTSMNTEAFF
TRBJ1-6 TRBV7-2 CASSPETGRVVGSPLHF
TRBJ2-1 TRBV21-1 CASSLDRGYNEQFF
TRBJ2-2 TRBV6-4 CASSESLGNTGELFF
TRBJ2-3 TRBV14 CASSPYLAGEVDTQYF
TRBJ1-5 TRBV3-2 CASSQRDKRAFGQPQHF
TRBJ2-5 TRBV6-2/TRBV6-3 CAVGQGDFRETQYF
TRBJ1-1 TRBV18 CASSPKLRVNTEAFF
TRBJ2-1 TRBV18 CASSPPSPPEQFF
TRBJ2-3 TRBV28 CASSPLLAGGWDTQYF
TRBJ1-2 TRBV30 CAWSVVLVVSGYTF
TRBJ2-5 TRBV4-3 CASSQERIGETQYF
TRBJ2-3 TRBV6-4 CASSERVTDTQYF
TRBJ1-5 TRBV6-6 CASSYSTLNQPQHF